This T cell receptor beta chain was captured by sequencing in a study of OX40 agonist ivuxolimab in advanced cancers. Regarding the study in general: Ivuxolimab was an agonistic, fully human IgG2 monoclonal antibody directed against OX40 (CD134), a costimulatory receptor. Partial responses were achieved by three dose-escalation patients, of whom one had hepatocellular carcinoma and two had cutaneous melanoma. Of the approximately 54 patients in dose escalation, around 19 had hepatocellular carcinoma, roughly 15 had melanoma, 9 had renal cell carcinoma and 9 had head and neck cancer. Intravenous ivuxolimab was administered to patients every 2 weeks at six dose levels: 0.01, 0.1, 0.3, 1.5, 3 and 10 mg/kg. The paper covers the monotherapy dose-escalation part of the phase I ivuxolimab trial, which included N = 52 patients. The purpose of peripheral TCRbeta sequencing was to test whether ivuxolimab changed TCR sequence diversity and led to clonal T-cell expansion. Patients were allowed to have had prior anti-PD-1, anti-PD-L1 or anti-CTLA-4 therapy, and around two fifths of the dose-escalation patients had been treated with checkpoint inhibitors. The dose-escalation cohort was about 86% male with a mean age of roughly 60 years, ranging from roughly 23 to 79.

To sequence the TCRbeta CDR3 region, genomic DNA was isolated from the sorted cells. The immunoSEQ Assay was used for sequencing of TCRbeta CDR3 regions. The immuneACCESS repertoire file appears here via TCRdb, limited to in-frame rearrangements. These files lack a portion of the clones; in checked studies, under half of the deficit traces to unresolved V genes, and the cause of the others is not known. Here the sample has 14,000 or so clones; around 93% occur a single time. The top ten hold 22% of the sample. Findings and caveats that apply to the study as a whole: At doses from 0.1 to 3.0 mg/kg, clonal expansion was seen in both CD4+ and CD8+ blood T cells between baseline and week 6. In the 0.1-3.0 mg/kg groups, partial responders had among the lowest normalized peripheral clonal expansion, particularly in CD8+ T cells. After ivuxolimab, expanded clones were on average more numerous among CD8+ T cells than among CD4+ T cells. The antigen specificity of the peripheral T cells that underwent clonal expansion was not determined. Low levels of normalized T-cell clonal expansion were also seen in some patients who did not respond.

As for this clone: Its cognate antigen has yet to be identified. One base away there is no much larger clone; base qualities are not given.

The germline V gene (reference sequence) yields SEHNR for CDR1 and FQNEAQ for CDR2. The junction shows trimming of 5 bases on V and 5 bases on J, plus 19 bases between the germline ends. Counted from cysteine to phenylalanine, this CDR3 has 15 amino acids. Of all the DNA, just the CDR3 is kept, 45 bases in frame from base 1. Patients with autoimmune disease history or receiving systemic immunosuppression were excluded from the trial. Peripheral blood for TCR sequencing was collected from all dose cohorts at baseline, on cycle 4 day 1, and on cycle 7 day 1. Samples were obtained from an open-label, multicenter, first-in-human phase I dose-escalation trial of ivuxolimab. Adults with locally advanced or metastatic melanoma, renal cell carcinoma, hepatocellular carcinoma or head and neck squamous cell carcinoma were enrolled in the trial. Before TCR sequencing, CD4+ T cells and CD8+ T cells were sorted from peripheral blood as separate populations.

The source was CD4+ or CD8+ T cells sorted from blood, collected in a trial of the OX40 agonist ivuxolimab. The chain couples TRBV7-9 to TRBJ2-7; a tentative D match to TRBD1 spans 5 bases. The receptor's source is an adult with an advanced solid tumor such as melanoma, head and neck, liver or kidney cancer. The nucleotides read TGTGCCAGCAGCGGTGACAGCTCCATAAGCCACGAGCAGTACTTC. Translated, this is CASSGDSSISHEQYF.